This T cell receptor (beta chain) appears in the sequencing data of a study of cytomegalovirus exposure and HLA in healthy donors. About the research overall: Of the donors genotyped, some 400 in all, about 80% fell in the Caucasian-associated ancestry cluster.

The PCR had 60 Vbeta and 13 Jbeta primers. Profiled with immunoSEQ multiplex PCR; TCRdb holds only in-frame clones, not every one. In the table there are approximately 220,000 clones, 82% of which are singletons. This clone was picked up one time. Antigen: not known. Study observations and caveats: Common viral pathogens seemed to be connected with several of the most significant clusters, according to a later analysis. Sequences of the TCR beta chain were said to predict the HLA-A and HLA-B alleles of most subjects accurately.

This CDR3 has 14 amino acids. Germline V gene data show CDR1 as MNHEY and CDR2 as SVGAGI. V shed 2 bases, J shed 10 bases, and the junction held 7 bases outside the gene matches. The receptor comes from a man aged 40-50 years in good health and CMV-seropositive. V and J are TRBV6-5 and TRBJ1-4, with 7 bases fitting TRBD1. Sample: PBMCs. CDR3 coding DNA: TGTGCCAGCAGTTACATCGACAGGGAAGGAAAACTGTTTTTT. Translation gives CASSYIDREGKLFF.